This TCR beta chain was observed in a study of blood T cells in healthy people across ages. For the second PCR, which ran for about 7 to 11 cycles, a sample-barcoded 5' primer and a J-beta primer mix were used. TCRdb passed the 5' RACE reads through MiXCR, listing each CDR3 protein once. The sample contains some 790,000 distinct CDR3 sequences, roughly 26% of which appear only once. CDR3 length: 19 residues. The trim removed 1 base at V and 4 bases at J, leaving 13 bases unmatched. The germline gives CDR1 SEHNR, CDR2 FQNEAQ (reference sequence). This clonotype was seen repeatedly, ten times or more. This clonotype originated in a woman of 80 years or more in good health. Sequencing was done on a sample of blood. The chain has TRBV7-9 and TRBJ1-2; TRBD1 aligns across 12 bases. The CDR3 nucleotides are TGTGCCAGCAGCTTAGGTGGAGGCGGGACAGGGGGCAGCCTCTATGGCTACACCTTC. This translates into CASSLGGGGTGGSLYGYTF.